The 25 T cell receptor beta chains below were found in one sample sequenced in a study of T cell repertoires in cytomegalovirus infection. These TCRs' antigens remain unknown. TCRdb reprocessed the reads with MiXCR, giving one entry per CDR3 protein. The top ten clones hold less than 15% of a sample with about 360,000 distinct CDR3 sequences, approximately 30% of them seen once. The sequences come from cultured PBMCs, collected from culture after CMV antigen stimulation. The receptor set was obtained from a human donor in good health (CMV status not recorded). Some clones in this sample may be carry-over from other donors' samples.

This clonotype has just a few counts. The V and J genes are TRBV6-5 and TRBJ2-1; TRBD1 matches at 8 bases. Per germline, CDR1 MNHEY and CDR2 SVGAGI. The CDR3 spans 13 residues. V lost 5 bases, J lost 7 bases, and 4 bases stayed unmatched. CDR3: CASSLRQGNEQFF. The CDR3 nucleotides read TGTGCCAGCAGTCTAAGACAGGGGAATGAGCAGTTCTTC.

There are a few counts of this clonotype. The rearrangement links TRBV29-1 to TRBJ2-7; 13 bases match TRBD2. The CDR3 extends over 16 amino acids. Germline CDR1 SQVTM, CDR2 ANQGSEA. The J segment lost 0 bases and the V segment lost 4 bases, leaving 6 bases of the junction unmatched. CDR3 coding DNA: TGCAGCGTTGTCCGTGGGACTAGCGGGGTCTCCTACGAGCAGTACTTC. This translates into CSVVRGTSGVSYEQYF.

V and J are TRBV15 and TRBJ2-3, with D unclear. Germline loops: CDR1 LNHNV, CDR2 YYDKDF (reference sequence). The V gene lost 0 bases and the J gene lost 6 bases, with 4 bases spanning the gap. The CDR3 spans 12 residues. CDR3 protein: CATSRDRDTQYF. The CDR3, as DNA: TGTGCCACCAGCAGAGATCGTGATACGCAGTATTTT. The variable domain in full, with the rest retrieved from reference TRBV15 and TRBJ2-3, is DAMVIQNPRYQVTQFGKPVTLSCSQTLNHNVMYWYQQKSSQAPKLLFHYYDKDFNNEADTPDNFQSRRPNTSFCFLDIRSPGLGDTAMYLCATSRDRDTQYFGPGTRLTVL.

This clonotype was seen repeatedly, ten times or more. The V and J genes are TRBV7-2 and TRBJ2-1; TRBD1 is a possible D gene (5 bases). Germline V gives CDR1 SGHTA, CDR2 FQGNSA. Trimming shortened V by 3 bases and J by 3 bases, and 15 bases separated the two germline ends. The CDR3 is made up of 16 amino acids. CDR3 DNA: TGTGCCAGCAGCTTGCTAGGGGTAGGGATCTACAATGAGCAGTTCTTC. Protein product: CASSLLGVGIYNEQFF. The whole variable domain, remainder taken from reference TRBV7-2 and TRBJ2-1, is GAGVSQSPSNKVTEKGKDVELRCDPISGHTALYWYRQSLGQGLEFLIYFQGNSAPDKSGLPSDRFSAERTGGSVSTLTIQRTQQEDSAVYLCASSLLGVGIYNEQFFGPGTRLTVL.

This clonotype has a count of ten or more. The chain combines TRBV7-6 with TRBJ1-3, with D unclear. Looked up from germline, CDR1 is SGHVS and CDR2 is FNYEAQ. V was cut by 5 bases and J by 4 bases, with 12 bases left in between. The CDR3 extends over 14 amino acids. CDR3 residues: CASSPGNEGNTIYF. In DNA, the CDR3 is TGTGCCAGCAGCCCCGGGAACGAAGGAAACACCATATATTTT.

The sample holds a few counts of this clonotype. CDR3 nucleotides: TGTGCCAGCAGTTTACAACTAGCGGGAGATACGCAGTATTTT. Its translation is CASSLQLAGDTQYF. The chain is built from TRBV27 and TRBJ2-3; 9 bases fit TRBD2. The V segment lost 2 bases and the J segment 5 bases; nucleotides outside the gene matches: 2. Germline lookup yields CDR1 MNHEY and CDR2 SMNVEV (reference sequence). The CDR3 is 14 residues long.

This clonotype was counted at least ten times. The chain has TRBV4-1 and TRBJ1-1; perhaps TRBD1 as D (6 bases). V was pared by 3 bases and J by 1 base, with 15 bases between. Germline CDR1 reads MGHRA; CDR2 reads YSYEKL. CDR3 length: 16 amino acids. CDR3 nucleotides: TGCGCCAGCAGCCAGGGAATAGGACAGACGAACACTGAAGCTTTCTTT. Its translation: CASSQGIGQTNTEAFF.

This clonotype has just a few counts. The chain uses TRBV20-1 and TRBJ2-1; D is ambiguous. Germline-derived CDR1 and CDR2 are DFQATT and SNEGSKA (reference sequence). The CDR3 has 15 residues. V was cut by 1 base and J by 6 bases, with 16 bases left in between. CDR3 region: CSARGPATTRNEQFF. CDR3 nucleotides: TGCAGTGCTAGAGGCCCAGCGACGACTCGCAATGAGCAGTTCTTC.

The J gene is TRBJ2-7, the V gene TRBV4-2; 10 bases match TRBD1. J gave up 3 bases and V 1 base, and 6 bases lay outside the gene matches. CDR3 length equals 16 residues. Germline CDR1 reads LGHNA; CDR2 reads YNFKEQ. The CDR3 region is CASSQAAGTGVYEQYF. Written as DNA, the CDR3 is TGTGCCAGCAGCCAAGCCGCCGGGACAGGGGTCTACGAGCAGTACTTC.

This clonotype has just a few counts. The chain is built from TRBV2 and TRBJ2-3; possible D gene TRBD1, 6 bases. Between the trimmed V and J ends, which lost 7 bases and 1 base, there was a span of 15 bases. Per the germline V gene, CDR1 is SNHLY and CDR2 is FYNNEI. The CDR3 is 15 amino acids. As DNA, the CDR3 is TGTGCCAGCAATCTCAGGGGCCGAGGCACAGATACGCAGTATTTT. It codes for CASNLRGRGTDTQYF.

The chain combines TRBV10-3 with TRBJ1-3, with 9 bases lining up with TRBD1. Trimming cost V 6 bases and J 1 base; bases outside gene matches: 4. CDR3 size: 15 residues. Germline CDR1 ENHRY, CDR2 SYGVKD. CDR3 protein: CAIRTGGSSGNTIYF. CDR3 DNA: TGTGCCATCAGAACAGGGGGCAGTTCTGGAAACACCATATATTTT.

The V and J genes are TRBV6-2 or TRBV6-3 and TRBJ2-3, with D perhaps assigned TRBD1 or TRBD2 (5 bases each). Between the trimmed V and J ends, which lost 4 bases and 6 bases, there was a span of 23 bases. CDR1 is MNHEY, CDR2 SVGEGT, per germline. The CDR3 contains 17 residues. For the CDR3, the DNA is TGTGCCAGCAGTTCTTGGGACGGTCCCTTCTCCGCGGATACGCAGTATTTT. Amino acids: CASSSWDGPFSADTQYF.

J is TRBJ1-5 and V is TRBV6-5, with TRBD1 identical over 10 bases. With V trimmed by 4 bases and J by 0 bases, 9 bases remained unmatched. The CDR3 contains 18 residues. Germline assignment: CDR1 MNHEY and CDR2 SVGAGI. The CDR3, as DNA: TGTGCCAGCAGTTCCCTGGACAGGGGGTACTATAGCAATCAGCCCCAGCATTTT. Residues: CASSSLDRGYYSNQPQHF.

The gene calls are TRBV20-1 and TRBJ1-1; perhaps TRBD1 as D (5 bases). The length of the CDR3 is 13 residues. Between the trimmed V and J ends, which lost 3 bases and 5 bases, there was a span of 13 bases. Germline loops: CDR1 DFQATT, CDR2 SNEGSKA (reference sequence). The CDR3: CSARGTVRTEAFF. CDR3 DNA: TGCAGTGCTAGGGGGACGGTGAGAACTGAAGCTTTCTTT.

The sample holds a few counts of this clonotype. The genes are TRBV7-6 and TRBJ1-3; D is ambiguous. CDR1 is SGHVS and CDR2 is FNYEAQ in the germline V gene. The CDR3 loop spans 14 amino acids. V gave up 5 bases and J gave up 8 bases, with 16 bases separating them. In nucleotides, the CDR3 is TGTGCCAGCAGCCGTCCCAAAACAGACGACACCATATATTTT. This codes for CASSRPKTDDTIYF.

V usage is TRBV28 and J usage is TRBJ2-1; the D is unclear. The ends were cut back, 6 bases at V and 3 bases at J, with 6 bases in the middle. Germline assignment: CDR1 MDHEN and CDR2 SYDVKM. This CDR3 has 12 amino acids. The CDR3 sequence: CASRPDYNEQFF. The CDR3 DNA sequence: TGTGCCAGCAGACCCGACTACAATGAGCAGTTCTTC.

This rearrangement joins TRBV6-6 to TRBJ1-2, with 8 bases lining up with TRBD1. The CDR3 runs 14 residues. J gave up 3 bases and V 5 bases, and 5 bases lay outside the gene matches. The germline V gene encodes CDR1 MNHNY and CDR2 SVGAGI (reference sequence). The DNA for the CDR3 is TGTGCCAGCAGTAGGGGACAGGTTGACTATGGCTACACCTTC. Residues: CASSRGQVDYGYTF.

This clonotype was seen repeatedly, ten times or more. CDR3 sequence reads: CASSQRQGGNTIYF. The CDR3 nucleotides read TGTGCCAGCAGCCAGAGGCAGGGCGGAAACACCATATATTTT. This sequence joins TRBV7-2 and TRBJ1-3, with D perhaps TRBD1 (5 bases). The germline gives CDR1 SGHTA, CDR2 FQGNSA. Trimming removed 5 bases at V and 4 bases at J, with 12 bases between. This CDR3 has 14 residues.

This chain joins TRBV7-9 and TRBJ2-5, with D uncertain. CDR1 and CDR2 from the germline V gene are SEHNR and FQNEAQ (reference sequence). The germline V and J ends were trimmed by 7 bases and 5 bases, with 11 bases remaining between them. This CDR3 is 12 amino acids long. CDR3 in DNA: TGTGCCAGCAACCCATTGGAGGAGACCCAGTACTTC. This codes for CASNPLEETQYF.

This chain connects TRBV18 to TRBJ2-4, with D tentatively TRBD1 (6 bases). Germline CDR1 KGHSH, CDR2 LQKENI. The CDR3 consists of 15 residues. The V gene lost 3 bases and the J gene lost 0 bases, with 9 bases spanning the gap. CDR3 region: CASSPEGVAKNIQYF. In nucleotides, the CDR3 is TGTGCCAGCTCACCTGAGGGGGTAGCCAAAAACATTCAGTACTTC.

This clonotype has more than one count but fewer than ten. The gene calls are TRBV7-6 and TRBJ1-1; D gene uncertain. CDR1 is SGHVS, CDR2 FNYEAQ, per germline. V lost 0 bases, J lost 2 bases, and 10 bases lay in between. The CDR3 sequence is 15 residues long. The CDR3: CASSLARIINTEAFF. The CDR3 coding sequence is TGTGCCAGCAGCTTAGCTAGGATTATAAACACTGAAGCTTTCTTT.

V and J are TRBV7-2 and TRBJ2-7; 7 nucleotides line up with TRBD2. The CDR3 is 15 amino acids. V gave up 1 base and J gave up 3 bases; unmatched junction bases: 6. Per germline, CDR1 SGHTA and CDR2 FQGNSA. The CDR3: CASSLGASGFYEQYF. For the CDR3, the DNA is TGTGCCAGCAGCTTAGGGGCTAGCGGCTTCTACGAGCAGTACTTC.

DNA of the CDR3: TGTGCCAGCAGTATAGGAGGGGCCGGGGAGCTGTTTTTT. It codes for CASSIGGAGELFF. This sequence joins TRBV7-8 and TRBJ2-2; perhaps TRBD2 as D (6 bases). The V gene lost 6 bases and the J gene lost 6 bases, with 11 bases spanning the gap. Germline V gives CDR1 SGHVS, CDR2 FQNEAQ. This CDR3 has 13 amino acids.

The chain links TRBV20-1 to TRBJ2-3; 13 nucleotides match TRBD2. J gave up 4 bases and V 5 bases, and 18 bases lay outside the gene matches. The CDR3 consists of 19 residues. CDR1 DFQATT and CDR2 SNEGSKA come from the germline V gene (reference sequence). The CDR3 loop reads CSASTGTSGTHPPPDTQYF. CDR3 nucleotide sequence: TGCAGTGCTTCCACCGGGACTAGCGGGACCCACCCCCCCCCAGATACGCAGTATTTT.

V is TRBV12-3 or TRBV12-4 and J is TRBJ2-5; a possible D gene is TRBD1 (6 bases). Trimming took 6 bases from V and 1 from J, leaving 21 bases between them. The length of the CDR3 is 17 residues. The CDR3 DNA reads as TGTGCCAGCAGCCCCGGGACATCGAATCGGGGCCAAGAGACCCAGTACTTC. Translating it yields CASSPGTSNRGQETQYF.